A selection of T cell receptor beta chains follows, all from one sample in a study of tumor-infiltrating lymphocytes in primary liver carcinoma. TCRdb re-derived calls from the multiplex PCR reads in MiXCR, one entry per CDR3 protein. Of about 320,000 distinct CDR3 sequences listed, approximately 58% are singletons. What was sequenced was peripheral blood. The receptors originated from a woman in her thirties with primary liver carcinoma and hepatitis B virus infection. The CDR3 runs from the conserved cysteine through the conserved F or W.

j_gene: TRBJ1-3
v_gene: TRBV4-3
CDR3aa: CASSPGSVSGNTIYF

j_gene: TRBJ1-2
v_gene: TRBV30
CDR3aa: CAWRVGTNGYTF

j_gene: TRBJ2-1
v_gene: TRBV12-3/TRBV12-4
CDR3aa: CASSLGLYGNEQFF

j_gene: TRBJ1-1
v_gene: TRBV5-6
CDR3aa: CASSLPDGGTEALF

j_gene: TRBJ2-7
v_gene: TRBV12-3/TRBV12-4
CDR3aa: CASRGTGGSYEQYF

j_gene: TRBJ2-7
v_gene: TRBV6-5
CDR3aa: CASGGTGRYERYF

j_gene: TRBJ1-2
v_gene: TRBV7-9
CDR3aa: CASSPRDPGSYGYTF

j_gene: TRBJ2-7
v_gene: TRBV6-5
CDR3aa: CASSYTAGEQYF

j_gene: TRBJ2-1
v_gene: TRBV6-2/TRBV6-3
CDR3aa: CASSCPVSSYNEQFF

j_gene: TRBJ1-6
v_gene: TRBV5-1
CDR3aa: CASSIGGYQSPLHF

j_gene: TRBJ2-7
v_gene: TRBV11-3
CDR3aa: CVSSLVPGVRYGQYF

j_gene: TRBJ1-5
v_gene: TRBV6-2/TRBV6-3
CDR3aa: CASKRQDSRGDYSNQPQHF

j_gene: TRBJ2-1
v_gene: TRBV4-1
CDR3aa: CASSQGGRAYYEQFF

j_gene: TRBJ1-2
v_gene: TRBV5-6
CDR3aa: CASSLLAARGYTF

j_gene: TRBJ2-7
v_gene: TRBV28
CDR3aa: CASNVGAGYEQYF

j_gene: TRBJ1-4
v_gene: TRBV13
CDR3aa: CASSFLQGRYEKLFF

j_gene: TRBJ2-7
v_gene: TRBV11-2
CDR3aa: CASSFRTSGHYEQYF

j_gene: TRBJ2-1
v_gene: TRBV4-1
CDR3aa: CASSQVGGLARGPGEQFF

j_gene: TRBJ1-3
v_gene: TRBV28
CDR3aa: CASRGNTINF

j_gene: TRBJ1-4
v_gene: TRBV6-5
CDR3aa: CASSYDGFNEKLFF

j_gene: TRBJ2-2
v_gene: TRBV13
CDR3aa: CASSFRSSGHTGELFF

j_gene: TRBJ1-2
v_gene: TRBV13
CDR3aa: CARRRDGRRYGYTF

j_gene: TRBJ2-3
v_gene: TRBV6-1
CDR3aa: CASSEQGERLSTDTQYF

j_gene: TRBJ1-1
v_gene: TRBV11-2
CDR3aa: CASSSVGIRALF

j_gene: TRBJ2-7
v_gene: TRBV11-2
CDR3aa: CTSSRGYPLGEQYF

j_gene: TRBJ2-5
v_gene: TRBV10-1
CDR3aa: CASSASSVPGTQYF

j_gene: TRBJ2-1
v_gene: TRBV6-2/TRBV6-3
CDR3aa: CASSSFNSGAGGNEQFF

j_gene: TRBJ1-2
v_gene: TRBV10-3
CDR3aa: CAISEQEIYGYTF

j_gene: TRBJ2-1
v_gene: TRBV6-8
CDR3aa: CASITQGIDEQFF

j_gene: TRBJ2-5
v_gene: TRBV4-1
CDR3aa: CASSQISREETQYF

j_gene: TRBJ1-1
v_gene: TRBV11-2
CDR3aa: CASGGALLNTEAFF

j_gene: TRBJ2-3
v_gene: TRBV12-3/TRBV12-4
CDR3aa: CASSLNAGRTDTQYF

j_gene: TRBJ2-1
v_gene: TRBV4-2
CDR3aa: CASSRPDEQFF

j_gene: TRBJ1-1
v_gene: TRBV29-1
CDR3aa: CSVKNTEAFF

j_gene: TRBJ2-7
v_gene: TRBV5-5
CDR3aa: CASSLTDYEQYF

j_gene: TRBJ1-6
v_gene: TRBV14
CDR3aa: CASSQDSRVSPLHF

j_gene: TRBJ2-1
v_gene: TRBV6-5
CDR3aa: CASKWNDEQFF

j_gene: TRBJ2-2
v_gene: TRBV29-1
CDR3aa: CSVEITSHSGLFF

j_gene: TRBJ2-1
v_gene: TRBV5-4
CDR3aa: CASSLRLAGGDEQFF

j_gene: TRBJ2-5
v_gene: TRBV4-2
CDR3aa: CASSQVGAQETQYF

j_gene: TRBJ2-1
v_gene: TRBV6-1
CDR3aa: CASIPTGEINNEQFF

j_gene: TRBJ2-1
v_gene: TRBV12-3/TRBV12-4
CDR3aa: CASTYHGLAYEQFF

j_gene: TRBJ2-7
v_gene: TRBV28
CDR3aa: CASSSQTRGRSYEQYF

j_gene: TRBJ2-1
v_gene: TRBV30
CDR3aa: CASRDRVSYNEQFF

j_gene: TRBJ2-5
v_gene: TRBV12-3/TRBV12-4
CDR3aa: CASSGHGGKVTQYF

j_gene: TRBJ1-2
v_gene: TRBV29-1
CDR3aa: CSGGQGGNYGYTF

j_gene: TRBJ2-7
v_gene: TRBV7-8
CDR3aa: CASSLPQSGPGLFSYEQYF

j_gene: TRBJ2-1
v_gene: TRBV29-1
CDR3aa: CSVEDGTYGQSF

j_gene: TRBJ2-1
v_gene: TRBV5-4
CDR3aa: CASSLEGGRLYNEQFF

j_gene: TRBJ2-1
v_gene: TRBV11-3
CDR3aa: CASSLELVYYEQFF

j_gene: TRBJ1-2
v_gene: TRBV7-9
CDR3aa: CASNLGPRLDGYTF

j_gene: TRBJ2-2
v_gene: TRBV29-1
CDR3aa: CGVRGTSHTEELFF

j_gene: TRBJ2-1
v_gene: TRBV11-2
CDR3aa: CASSLDGTSTEQFF

j_gene: TRBJ1-3
v_gene: TRBV12-3/TRBV12-4
CDR3aa: CASRYRGYSGNTIYF

j_gene: TRBJ1-3
v_gene: TRBV13
CDR3aa: CASSLRPGEGNTIYF

j_gene: TRBJ2-1
v_gene: TRBV6-2/TRBV6-3
CDR3aa: CASSYSGEGNEQFF

j_gene: TRBJ2-1
v_gene: TRBV12-3/TRBV12-4
CDR3aa: CASSLSETSALEQFF